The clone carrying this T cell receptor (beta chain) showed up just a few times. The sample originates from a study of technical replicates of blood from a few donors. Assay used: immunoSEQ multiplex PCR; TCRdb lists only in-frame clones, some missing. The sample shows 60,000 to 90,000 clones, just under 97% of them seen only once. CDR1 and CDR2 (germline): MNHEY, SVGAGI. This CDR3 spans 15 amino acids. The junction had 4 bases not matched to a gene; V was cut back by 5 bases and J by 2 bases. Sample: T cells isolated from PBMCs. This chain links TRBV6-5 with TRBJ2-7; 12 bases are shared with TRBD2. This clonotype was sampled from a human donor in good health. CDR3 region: CASSPSGGAPYEQYF. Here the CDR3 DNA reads TGTGCCAGCAGTCCTAGCGGGGGGGCCCCCTACGAGCAGTACTTC.